Detailed here is one T cell receptor (beta chain). This clonotype was detected only a few times. This clone's antigen is unknown. No base quality values were provided; no much bigger clone lies one nucleotide off. These data belong to a study of T cells after yellow fever vaccination (dated by TCRdb to the late 2010s). As for the study more broadly: The SMART-Seq v4 Ultra Low Input RNA kit was used to prepare libraries from fractions with low cell numbers. Two healthy male donors, one aged 18 to 30 and one aged 30 to 40 years, made up the cohort. To track T-cell clones before and after primary and booster YFV17D yellow fever vaccination, bulk TCR alpha and beta repertoires were sequenced longitudinally. Blood was collected at multiple timepoints before and after primary and secondary immunization, and bulk PBMC replicates and cell subsets were isolated.

Sample treatment or condition, as interpreted from the label and publication: live attenuated yellow fever vaccine strain. A standard Ficoll-Paque protocol was used to isolate PBMCs from peripheral blood. CD4 and CD8 T-cell fractions were isolated with Dynabeads CD4 and CD8 positive selection kits. TriZol was used to extract RNA from bulk PBMCs, CD4 and CD8 fractions, and dextramer-positive and dextramer-negative fractions. Overall results and qualifications from the work: Compared with the primary T-cell response, the secondary T-cell response was weaker but faster, peaking on day 5 rather than day 15. Only two donors were included in the study, so the extent to which the findings can be generalized is limited. Computational filtering was required because FACS-sorted repertoires could contain abundant contaminating clonotypes from the bulk population. A small share of clonotypes was detected in both CD4 and CD8 compartments, with the overlap likely arising from convergent recombination. Most clones expanded after primary vaccination were re-detected after the booster (approximately 96% of CD4 and 88% of CD8), suggesting broad memory maintenance.

TCR cDNA was made using 5'RACE template switching, a step that added a universal primer site and unique molecular identifiers. Priming of cDNA synthesis was performed from both the TCR alpha and TCR beta constant segments. Libraries were amplified in two PCR steps, with sample barcodes and sequencing adapters added in the second step. Sequencing of the libraries was done on either Illumina HiSeq 2500 (2x100 bp) or NovaSeq (2x150 bp). Per the original workflow: MIGEC was used to demultiplex reads and collapse the reads into UMI consensus sequences, and MiXCR was used for V(D)J alignment. Vaccine-responding clonotypes were identified with edgeR using replicate PBMC samples, with FDR below 0.01 and a log2 fold change above 5 up to day 15 being required. Each bulk clonotype received a CD4 or CD8 identity based on whether the sequenced CD4 or CD8 repertoire contained that clonotype at higher abundance. The public reads were reprocessed in TCRdb via fastp at Q25 and MiXCR, keeping in-frame beta chains. One record per CDR3 amino acid sequence lists the most common genes and DNA. The authors' filters were not applied to this entry. The sample contains around 100,000 distinct CDR3 sequences, around 8.6% of them found a single time. 25% of the sample is held by the ten biggest clonotypes.

Material: CD8+ T cells sorted from PBMCs, obtained 45 days after the yellow fever booster vaccination. This clonotype was obtained from a man under 40 who received the YFV17D yellow fever vaccine.

Read as DNA, the sequence is TGCAGTGCGCGACGGGAAAGTAGCTCCTACGAGCAGTACTTC. This sequence encodes CSARRESSSYEQYF. The chain joins TRBV20-1 to TRBJ2-7, with a tentative D gene TRBD2 over 5 matching bases. Via the germline V gene (reference sequence), CDR1 is DFQATT and CDR2 SNEGSKA. From the cysteine up to the phenylalanine, the CDR3 has a length of 14 residues. Kept here is only the CDR3 DNA, which spans 42 bases and is read in frame from base 1. Trimming removed 6 bases from V and 0 bases from J, leaving 15 bases between the germline ends.